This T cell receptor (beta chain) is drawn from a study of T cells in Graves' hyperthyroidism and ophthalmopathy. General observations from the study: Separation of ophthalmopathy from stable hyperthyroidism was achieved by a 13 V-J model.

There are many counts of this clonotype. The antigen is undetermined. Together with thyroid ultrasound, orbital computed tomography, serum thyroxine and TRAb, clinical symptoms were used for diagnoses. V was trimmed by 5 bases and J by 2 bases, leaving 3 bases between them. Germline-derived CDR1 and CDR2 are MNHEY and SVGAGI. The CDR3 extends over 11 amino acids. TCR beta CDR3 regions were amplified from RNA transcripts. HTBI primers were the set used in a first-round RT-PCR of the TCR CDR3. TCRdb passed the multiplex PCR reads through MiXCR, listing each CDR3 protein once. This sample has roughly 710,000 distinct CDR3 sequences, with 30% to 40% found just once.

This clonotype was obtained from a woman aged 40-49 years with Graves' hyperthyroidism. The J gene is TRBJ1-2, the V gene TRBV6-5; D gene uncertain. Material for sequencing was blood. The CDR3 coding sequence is TGTGCCAGCAGTACCAACTATGGCTACACCTTC. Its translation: CASSTNYGYTF.